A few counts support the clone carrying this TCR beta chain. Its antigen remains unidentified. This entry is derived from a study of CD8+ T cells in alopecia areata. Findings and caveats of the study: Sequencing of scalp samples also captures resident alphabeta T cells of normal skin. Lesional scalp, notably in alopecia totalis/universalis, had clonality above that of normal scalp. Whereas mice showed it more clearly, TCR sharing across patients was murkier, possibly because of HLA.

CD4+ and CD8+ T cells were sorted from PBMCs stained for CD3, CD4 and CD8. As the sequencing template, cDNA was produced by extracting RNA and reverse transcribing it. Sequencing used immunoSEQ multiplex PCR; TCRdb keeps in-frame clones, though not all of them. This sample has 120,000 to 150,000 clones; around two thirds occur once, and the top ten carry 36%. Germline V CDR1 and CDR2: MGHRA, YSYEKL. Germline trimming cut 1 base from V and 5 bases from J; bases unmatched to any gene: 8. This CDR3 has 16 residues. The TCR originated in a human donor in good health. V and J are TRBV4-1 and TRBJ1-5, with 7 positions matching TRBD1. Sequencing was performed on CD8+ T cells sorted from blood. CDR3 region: CASSQVWTGSHQPQHF. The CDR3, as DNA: TGCGCCAGCAGCCAAGTTTGGACAGGCAGCCATCAGCCCCAGCATTTT.